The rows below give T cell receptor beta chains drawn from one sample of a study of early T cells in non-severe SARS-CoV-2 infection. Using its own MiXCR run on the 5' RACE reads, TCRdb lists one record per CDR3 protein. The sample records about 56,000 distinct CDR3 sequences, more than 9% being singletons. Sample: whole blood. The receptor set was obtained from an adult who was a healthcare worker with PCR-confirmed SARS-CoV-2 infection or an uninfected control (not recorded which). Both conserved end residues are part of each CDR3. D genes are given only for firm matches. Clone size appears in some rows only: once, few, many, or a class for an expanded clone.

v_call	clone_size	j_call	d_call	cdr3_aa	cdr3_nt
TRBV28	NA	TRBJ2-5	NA	CASTRSETQYF	TGTGCCAGCACCCGCAGCGAGACCCAGTACTTC
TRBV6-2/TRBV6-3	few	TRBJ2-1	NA	CASSQKFTGVNEQFF	TGTGCCAGCAGTCAAAAATTTACGGGGGTCAATGAGCAGTTCTTC
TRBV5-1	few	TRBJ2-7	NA	CASSLVPSNYEQYF	TGCGCCAGCAGCTTGGTACCATCCAACTACGAGCAGTACTTC
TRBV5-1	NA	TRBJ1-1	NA	CASSRDWGNTEAFF	TGCGCCAGCAGTAGGGATTGGGGGAACACTGAAGCTTTCTTT
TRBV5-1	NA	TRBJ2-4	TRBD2	CASSSTSGSRIQYF	TGCGCCAGCAGCTCGACTAGCGGGAGTCGCATTCAGTACTTC
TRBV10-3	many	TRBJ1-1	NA	CAISESVNTEAFF	TGTGCCATCAGTGAGTCGGTTAACACTGAAGCTTTCTTT
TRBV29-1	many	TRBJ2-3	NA	CSVVGLLGQAPDTQYF	TGCAGCGTCGTGGGCCTACTAGGGCAGGCACCAGATACGCAGTATTTT
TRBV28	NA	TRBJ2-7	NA	CASSRYEQYF	TGTGCCAGCAGCCGATACGAGCAGTACTTC
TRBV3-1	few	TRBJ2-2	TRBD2	CASSPTAGTGELFF	TGTGCCAGCAGCCCCACAGCGGGAACCGGGGAGCTGTTTTTT
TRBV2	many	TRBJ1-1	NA	CASSEAAEGPGTEAFF	TGTGCCAGCAGTGAAGCGGCGGAGGGCCCAGGGACTGAAGCTTTCTTT
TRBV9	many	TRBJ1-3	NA	CASSVGGVLSGNTIYF	TGTGCCAGCAGCGTAGGAGGGGTGCTCTCTGGAAACACCATATATTTT
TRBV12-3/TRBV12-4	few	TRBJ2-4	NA	CASTSREGHIQYF	TGTGCCAGCACCTCGAGAGAAGGGCACATTCAGTACTTC
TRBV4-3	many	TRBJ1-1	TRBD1	CASSRFGGTVNTEAFF	TGCGCCAGCAGCCGTTTCGGAGGGACAGTGAACACTGAAGCTTTCTTT
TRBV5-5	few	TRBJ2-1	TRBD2	CASSSGGGVGNEQFF	TGTGCCAGCAGCTCGGGGGGAGGTGTTGGGAATGAGCAGTTCTTC
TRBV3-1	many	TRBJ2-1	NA	CASSQESGVWQFF	TGTGCCAGCAGCCAAGAATCCGGGGTTTGGCAGTTCTTC
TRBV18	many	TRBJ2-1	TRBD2	CASSPLSGSSYNEQFF	TGTGCCAGCTCACCGTTGAGCGGGAGCTCCTACAATGAGCAGTTCTTC
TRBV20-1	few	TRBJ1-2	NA	CSGGSGVYGYTF	TGCAGTGGGGGAAGTGGGGTCTATGGCTACACCTTC